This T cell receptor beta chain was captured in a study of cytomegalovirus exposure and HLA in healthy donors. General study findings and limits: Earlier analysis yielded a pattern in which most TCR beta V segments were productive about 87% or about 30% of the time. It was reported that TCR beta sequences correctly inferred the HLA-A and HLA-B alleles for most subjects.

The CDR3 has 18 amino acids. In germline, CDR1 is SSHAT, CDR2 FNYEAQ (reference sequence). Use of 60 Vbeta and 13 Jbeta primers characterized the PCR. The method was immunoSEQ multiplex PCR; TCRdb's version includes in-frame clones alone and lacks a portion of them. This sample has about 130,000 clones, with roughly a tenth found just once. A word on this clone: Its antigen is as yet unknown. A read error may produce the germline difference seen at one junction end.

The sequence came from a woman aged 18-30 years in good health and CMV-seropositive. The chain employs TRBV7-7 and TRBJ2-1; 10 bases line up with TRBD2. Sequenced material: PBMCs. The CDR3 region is CASSPGRFASGSGGEQFF. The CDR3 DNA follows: TGTGCTAGCAGCCCCGGGCGTTTCGCTAGCGGGAGCGGAGGTGAGCAGTTCTTC.